A single sample is the source of the 15 T cell receptor beta chains below, sequenced in a study of blood T cell repertoires in COVID-19. Assay used: immunoSEQ multiplex PCR; TCRdb lists only in-frame clones, some missing. Of 350,000 to 450,000 clones in the sample, 89% were seen once. The sequenced material came from PBMCs or T cells enriched from blood (not recorded which). Every receptor here comes from a woman under 40 who had recovered from COVID-19.

V gene TRBV2 combines with J gene TRBJ2-7; 7 bases align to TRBD1. Looked up from germline, CDR1 is SNHLY and CDR2 is FYNNEI. The CDR3 has 16 amino acids. V lost 6 bases, J lost 3 bases, and 14 bases stayed unmatched. In DNA form, the CDR3 reads TGTGCCAGCAGCCACGTGAACAGGGGAAGATTCTACGAGCAGTACTTC. It is translated as CASSHVNRGRFYEQYF.

The chain has TRBV7-9 and TRBJ2-1; 7 bases align to TRBD2. The CDR3 extends over 17 amino acids. V lost 5 bases, J lost 4 bases, and 14 bases stayed unmatched. The germline CDR1 and CDR2 sequences are SEHNR and FQNEAQ (reference sequence). CDR3 DNA: TGTGCCAGCAGCAGCGCCGGGGGGTCCGGGGTGTACAATGAGCAGTTCTTC. This gives the protein CASSSAGGSGVYNEQFF.

CDR3 amino acids: CAWSVLGLVNEQFF. CDR3 DNA: TGTGCCTGGAGTGTACTGGGACTAGTCAATGAGCAGTTCTTC. V and J are TRBV30 and TRBJ2-1, with 8 bases aligning to TRBD2. Germline V gene sequence: CDR1 GTSNPN, CDR2 SVGIG (reference sequence). The CDR3 has 14 amino acids. J lost 6 bases, V lost 0 bases, and 4 bases had no gene match.

This clone showed up many times. The same CDR3 can be traced to other DNA sequences in this sample. The chain uses TRBV6-5 and TRBJ2-7; 8 bases agree with TRBD2. The CDR3 covers 14 residues. With 4 bases clipped from V and 1 base from J, the junction kept 3 bases outside the gene matches. Per germline, CDR1 MNHEY and CDR2 SVGAGI. CDR3 nucleotide sequence: TGTGCCAGCAGTTCGCCTAGCGGGTCCTACGAGCAGTACTTC. It encodes CASSSPSGSYEQYF.

About this clone: Mismatch with germline at one junction end may stem from a read error. V gene TRBV7-7 combines with J gene TRBJ2-4, with 9 bases that match TRBD2. The CDR3 has 18 amino acids. The V gene's germline CDR1 is SSHAT and CDR2 FNYEAQ (reference sequence). CDR3 bases: TGTGCTAGCAGCTTAAACCGACTAGCGGAGATAGCCAAAAACATTCAGTACTTC. Translating it yields CASSLNRLAEIAKNIQYF. The whole variable domain, filled in from reference TRBV7-7 and TRBJ2-4, reads GAGVSQSPRYKVTKRGQDVTLRCDPISSHATLYWYQQALGQGPEFLTYFNYEAQPDKSGLPSDRFSAERPEGSISTLTIQRTEQRDSAMYRCASSLNRLAEIAKNIQYFGAGTRLSVL.

This sequence joins TRBV4-1 and TRBJ1-3; 7 bases line up with TRBD1. The V gene's germline CDR1 is MGHRA and CDR2 YSYEKL. The CDR3 consists of 16 residues. Trimming removed 3 bases from V and 3 bases from J; junction bases left unmatched: 8. For the CDR3, the DNA is TGCGCCAGCAGCCATCCGGGACAGCATTTTGGAAACACCATATATTTT. Its translation is CASSHPGQHFGNTIYF.

The chain has TRBV7-2 and TRBJ2-5, with 11 bases lining up with TRBD2. The germline CDR1 and CDR2 sequences are SGHTA and FQGNSA. The CDR3 has 15 residues. The V segment lost 3 bases and the J segment 2 bases; nucleotides outside the gene matches: 2. This CDR3 reads CASSLSSGGQETQYF. The CDR3 DNA reads TGTGCCAGCAGCTTGTCTAGCGGGGGGCAAGAGACCCAGTACTTC.

This clone was observed once. V gene TRBV25-1 combines with J gene TRBJ1-6, with a possible D match to TRBD1 (6 bases). The length of the CDR3 is 15 residues. Trimming took off 6 bases at V and 9 bases at J, with 18 bases between the two ends. CDR1 MGHDK and CDR2 SYGVNS come from the germline V gene. The CDR3 reads CASRSRGSLASPLHF. In DNA form, the CDR3 reads TGTGCCAGCAGAAGCAGGGGATCGCTCGCTTCACCCCTCCACTTT.

This clone has only one observation. The chain links TRBV12-3 or TRBV12-4 to TRBJ1-1; no reliable D call. Trimming removed 4 bases from V and 1 base from J, with 7 bases in between. This CDR3 region has 13 residues. In DNA, the CDR3 is TGTGCCAGCAGTTGGGTAGCGAACACTGAAGCTTTCTTT. This encodes CASSWVANTEAFF.

The chain uses TRBV7-9 and TRBJ2-7; 7 bases are shared with TRBD1. The CDR3 consists of 13 residues. The junction had 7 bases not matched to a gene; V was cut back by 5 bases and J by 6 bases. Germline V gene data show CDR1 as SEHNR and CDR2 as FQNEAQ (reference sequence). The CDR3 DNA follows: TGTGCCAGCAGCAGAGACAGGGAAGGCGAGCAGTACTTC. It yields the protein CASSRDREGEQYF.

The gene calls are TRBV4-1 and TRBJ1-4; D ambiguous. The V end lost 4 bases, the J end lost 5 bases, and 17 bases lay between the germline ends. The CDR3 contains 16 residues. Germline V gene data show CDR1 as MGHRA and CDR2 as YSYEKL. The CDR3 DNA reads as TGCGCCAGCAGCCCCCGCCGCAGTACCAGGAATGAAAAACTGTTTTTT. Protein product: CASSPRRSTRNEKLFF.

This chain uses TRBV9 with TRBJ2-7; 9 bases line up with TRBD2. The CDR3 extends over 17 amino acids. Germline assignment: CDR1 SGDLS and CDR2 YYNGEE. Trimming removed 4 bases from V and 2 bases from J; junction bases left unmatched: 13. The CDR3 protein is CASSPPWGAGGPYEQYF. CDR3 DNA sequence: TGTGCCAGCAGCCCTCCATGGGGAGCGGGGGGTCCCTACGAGCAGTACTTC.

The rearrangement uses TRBV2 and TRBJ2-1; 8 bases map to TRBD2. Losses at the gene ends were 3 bases for V and 4 bases for J; bases not matched to a gene: 5. The CDR3 runs to 15 residues. CDR1 SNHLY and CDR2 FYNNEI come from the germline V gene. CDR3 region: CASSDRSGGYNEQFF. DNA for the CDR3: TGTGCCAGCAGTGATCGATCGGGAGGGTACAATGAGCAGTTCTTC.

The chain links TRBV29-1 to TRBJ2-2; TRBD1 matches 8 bases. Losses at the gene ends were 3 bases for V and 6 bases for J; bases not matched to a gene: 0. CDR3 size: 12 residues. Germline CDR1 reads SQVTM; CDR2 reads ANQGSEA. The CDR3 region has the DNA TGCAGCGTTGAGGGACAGGCCGGGGAGCTGTTTTTT. Amino acid sequence: CSVEGQAGELFF.

The CDR3 loop reads CASSPGLAGISYEQYF. The DNA for the CDR3 is TGCGCCAGCAGCCCTGGACTAGCGGGGATATCCTACGAGCAGTACTTC. The chain couples TRBV5-1 to TRBJ2-7; 12 nucleotides match TRBD2. This CDR3 is built from 16 residues. The J segment lost 1 base and the V segment lost 4 bases, leaving 6 bases of the junction unmatched. The V gene's germline CDR1 is SGHRS and CDR2 YFSETQ.